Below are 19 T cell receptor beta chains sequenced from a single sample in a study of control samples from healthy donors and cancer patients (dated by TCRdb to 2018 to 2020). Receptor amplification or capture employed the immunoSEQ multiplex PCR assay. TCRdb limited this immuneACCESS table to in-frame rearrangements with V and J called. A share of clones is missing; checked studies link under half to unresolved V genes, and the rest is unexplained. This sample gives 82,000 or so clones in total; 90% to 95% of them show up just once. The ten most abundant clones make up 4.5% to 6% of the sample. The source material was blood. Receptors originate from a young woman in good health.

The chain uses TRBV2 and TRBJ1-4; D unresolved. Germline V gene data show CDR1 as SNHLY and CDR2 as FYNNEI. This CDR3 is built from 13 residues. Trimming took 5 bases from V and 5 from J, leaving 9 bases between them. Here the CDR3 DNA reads TGTGCCAGCAGTCCGACGACGAATGAAAAACTGTTTTTT. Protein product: CASSPTTNEKLFF. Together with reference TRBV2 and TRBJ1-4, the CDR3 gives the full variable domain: EPEVTQTPSHQVTQMGQEVILRCVPISNHLYFYWYRQILGQKVEFLVSFYNNEISEKSEIFDDQFSVERPDGSNFTLKIRSTKLEDSAMYFCASSPTTNEKLFFGSGTQLSVL.

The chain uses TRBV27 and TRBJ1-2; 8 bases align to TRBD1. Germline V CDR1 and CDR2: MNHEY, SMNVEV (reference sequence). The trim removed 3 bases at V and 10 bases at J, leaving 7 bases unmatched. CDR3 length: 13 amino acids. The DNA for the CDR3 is TGTGCCAGCAGTTTCACAGGGGGAGTGGACTACACCTTC. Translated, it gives CASSFTGGVDYTF.

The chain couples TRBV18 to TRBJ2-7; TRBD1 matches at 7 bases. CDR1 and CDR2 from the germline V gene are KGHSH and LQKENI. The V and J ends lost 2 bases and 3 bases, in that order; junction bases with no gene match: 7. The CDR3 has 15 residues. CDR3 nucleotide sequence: TGTGCCAGCTCACCAGGGACAGCCTTACGCTACGAGCAGTACTTC. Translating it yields CASSPGTALRYEQYF.

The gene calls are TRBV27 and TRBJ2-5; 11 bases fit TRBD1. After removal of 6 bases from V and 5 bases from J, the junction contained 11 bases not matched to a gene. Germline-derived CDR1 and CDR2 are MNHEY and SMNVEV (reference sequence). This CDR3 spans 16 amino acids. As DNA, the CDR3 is TGTGCCAGCAGGAGGACAGGGGGCCCTATGGGGGAGACCCAGTACTTC. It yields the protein CASRRTGGPMGETQYF.

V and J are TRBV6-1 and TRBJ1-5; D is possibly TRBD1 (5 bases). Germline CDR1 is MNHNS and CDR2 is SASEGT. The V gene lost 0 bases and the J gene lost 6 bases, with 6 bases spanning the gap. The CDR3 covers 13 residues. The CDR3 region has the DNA TGTGCCAGCAGTGAAGCGGGGCGTCAGCCCCAGCATTTT. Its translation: CASSEAGRQPQHF.

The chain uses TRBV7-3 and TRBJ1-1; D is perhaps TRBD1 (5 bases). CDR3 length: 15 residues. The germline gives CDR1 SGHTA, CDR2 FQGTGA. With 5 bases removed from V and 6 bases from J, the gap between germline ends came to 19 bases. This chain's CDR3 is CASSPWRGPGAEAFF. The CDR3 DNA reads TGTGCCAGCAGCCCTTGGAGGGGCCCGGGAGCTGAAGCTTTCTTT.

CDR3 region: CASSLAQAGASDTQYF. CDR3 nucleotides: TGTGCCAGCAGCTTAGCCCAAGCAGGGGCCTCAGATACGCAGTATTTT. The V and J genes are TRBV7-9 and TRBJ2-3, with D possibly TRBD1 on 6 matching bases. The V and J ends lost 0 bases and 4 bases respectively, with 14 bases between them. The CDR3 consists of 16 residues. Germline V lookup: CDR1 SEHNR, CDR2 FQNEAQ (reference sequence).

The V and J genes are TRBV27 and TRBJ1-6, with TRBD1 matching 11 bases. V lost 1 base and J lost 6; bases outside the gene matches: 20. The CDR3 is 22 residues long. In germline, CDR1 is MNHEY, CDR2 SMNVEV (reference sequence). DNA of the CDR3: TGTGCCAGCAGTTTATTTCCACCGTCGGGACAGGGGGGCCTTTTTGGTAATTCACCCCTCCACTTT. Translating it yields CASSLFPPSGQGGLFGNSPLHF.

Here the CDR3 reads CASTVTSDYNEQFF. In DNA, the CDR3 is TGTGCCAGCACCGTGACTAGCGACTACAATGAGCAGTTCTTC. J is TRBJ2-1 and V is TRBV7-2, with TRBD2 identical over 8 bases. Germline trimming cut 7 bases from V and 3 bases from J; bases unmatched to any gene: 5. The CDR3 extends over 14 amino acids. CDR1 is SGHTA and CDR2 is FQGNSA in the germline V gene.

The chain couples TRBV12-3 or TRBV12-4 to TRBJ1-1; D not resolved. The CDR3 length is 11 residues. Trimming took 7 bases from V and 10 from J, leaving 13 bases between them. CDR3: CASTLPGGAFF. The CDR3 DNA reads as TGTGCCAGCACCTTACCAGGAGGAGCTTTCTTT.

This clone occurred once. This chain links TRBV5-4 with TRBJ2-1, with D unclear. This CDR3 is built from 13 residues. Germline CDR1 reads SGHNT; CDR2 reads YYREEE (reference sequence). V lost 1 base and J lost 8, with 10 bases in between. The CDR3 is CASSLTRRDEQFF. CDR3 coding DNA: TGTGCCAGCAGCTTGACAAGGAGAGATGAGCAGTTCTTC. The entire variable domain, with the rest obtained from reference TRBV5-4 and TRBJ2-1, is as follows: ETGVTQSPTHLIKTRGQQVTLRCSSQSGHNTVSWYQQALGQGPQFIFQYYREEENGRGNFPPRFSGLQFPNYSSELNVNALELDDSALYLCASSLTRRDEQFFGPGTRLTVL.

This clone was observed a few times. The CDR3 is CASSDSTGSNSPLHF. The CDR3 nucleotides are TGTGCCAGCAGTGACTCGACAGGGAGTAATTCACCCCTCCACTTT. V gene TRBV28 combines with J gene TRBJ1-6; 7 bases are a match to TRBD1. The ends lost 5 bases at V and 6 bases at J; junction bases unmatched: 7. Germline lookup yields CDR1 MDHEN and CDR2 SYDVKM. This CDR3 is built from 15 residues.

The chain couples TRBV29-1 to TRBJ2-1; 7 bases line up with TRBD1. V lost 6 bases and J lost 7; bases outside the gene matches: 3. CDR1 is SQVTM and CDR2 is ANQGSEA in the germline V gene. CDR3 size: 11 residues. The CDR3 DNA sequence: TGCAGCGTGGGGACAGCAAATGAGCAGTTCTTC. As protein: CSVGTANEQFF.

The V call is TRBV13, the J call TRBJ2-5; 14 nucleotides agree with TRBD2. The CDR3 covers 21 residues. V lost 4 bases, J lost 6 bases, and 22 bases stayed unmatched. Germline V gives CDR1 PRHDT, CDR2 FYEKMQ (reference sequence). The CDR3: CASSSSPGLAGARWGAKTQYF. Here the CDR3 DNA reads TGTGCCAGCAGCTCCTCCCCGGGACTAGCGGGAGCGAGGTGGGGAGCAAAGACCCAGTACTTC. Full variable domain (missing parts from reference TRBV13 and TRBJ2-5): AAGVIQSPRHLIKEKRETATLKCYPIPRHDTVYWYQQGPGQDPQFLISFYEKMQSDKGSIPDRFSAQQFSDYHSELNMSSLELGDSALYFCASSSSPGLAGARWGAKTQYFGPGTRLLVL.

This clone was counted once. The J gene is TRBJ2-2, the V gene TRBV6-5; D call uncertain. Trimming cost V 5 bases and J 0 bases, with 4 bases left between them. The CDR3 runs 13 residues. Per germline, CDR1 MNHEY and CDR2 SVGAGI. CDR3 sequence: CASSQANTGELFF. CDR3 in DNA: TGTGCCAGCAGTCAGGCGAACACCGGGGAGCTGTTTTTT.

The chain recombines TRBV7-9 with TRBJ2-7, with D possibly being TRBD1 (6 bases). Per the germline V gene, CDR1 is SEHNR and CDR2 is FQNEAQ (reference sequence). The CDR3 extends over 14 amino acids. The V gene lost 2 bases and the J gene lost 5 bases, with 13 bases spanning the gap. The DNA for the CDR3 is TGTGCCAGCAGCTTATCGTCACAGGGTAACGAGCAGTACTTC. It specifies CASSLSSQGNEQYF.

CDR3 nucleotide sequence: TGTGCCAGTAGCTCCAGGGATTGGGACTATGGCTACACCTTC. It translates to CASSSRDWDYGYTF. The V gene is TRBV19, the J gene TRBJ1-2, with D possibly matching TRBD1 (5 bases). V lost 6 bases, J lost 3 bases, and 14 bases lay in between. Looked up from germline, CDR1 is LNHDA and CDR2 is SQIVND (reference sequence). The CDR3 runs 14 residues.

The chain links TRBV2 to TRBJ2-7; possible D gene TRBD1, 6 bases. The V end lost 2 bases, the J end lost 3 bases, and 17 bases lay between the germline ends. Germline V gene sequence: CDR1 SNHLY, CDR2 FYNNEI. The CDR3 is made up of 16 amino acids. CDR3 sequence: CASSEFYTGRYYEQYF. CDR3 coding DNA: TGTGCCAGCAGTGAATTTTATACAGGGAGATACTACGAGCAGTACTTC.

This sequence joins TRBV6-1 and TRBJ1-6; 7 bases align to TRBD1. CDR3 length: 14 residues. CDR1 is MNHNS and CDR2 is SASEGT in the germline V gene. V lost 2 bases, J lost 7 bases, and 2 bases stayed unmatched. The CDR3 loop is CASSERDRNSPLHF. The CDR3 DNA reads TGTGCCAGCAGTGAAAGGGACAGAAATTCACCCCTCCACTTT.